A single sample gave rise to the 21 T cell receptor beta chains below, sequenced in a study of cytomegalovirus exposure and HLA in healthy donors (dated by TCRdb to 2015 to 2018). Libraries came from the immunoSEQ multiplex PCR assay. A mixture of 60 forward primers for TCR Vbeta segments and 13 reverse primers for TCR Jbeta segments was used in the multiplex PCR. Imported from immuneACCESS, the table was reduced by TCRdb to in-frame sequences with V and J called. These copies leave out some clones; in studies compared against another copy, an unresolved V gene accounts for under half, and the cause of the remainder is not known. In all, the sample holds around 200,000 clones, and approximately 78% of those were seen once. Together, the top ten hold about 0.8% of the sample. Sequenced material: PBMCs. The source is a woman aged 18-29 years in good health and CMV-seronegative.

The V gene is TRBV5-4, the J gene TRBJ2-2; tentative D call: TRBD2 (6 bases). The CDR3 runs 15 residues. V lost 4 bases to trimming and J lost 4 bases, with 14 bases between them. CDR1 SGHNT and CDR2 YYREEE come from the germline V gene (reference sequence). The CDR3 coding sequence is TGTGCCAGCAGCGGCGGGACCAATCCCACCGGGGAGCTGTTTTTT. Translated: CASSGGTNPTGELFF.

This clone was found a few times. The chain uses TRBV6-1 and TRBJ2-5; D unresolved. V lost 7 bases and J lost 4, with 7 bases in between. The CDR3 contains 11 residues. Germline V CDR1 and CDR2: MNHNS, SASEGT. CDR3 amino acids: CASTQLETQYF. CDR3 DNA: TGTGCCAGCACCCAACTAGAGACCCAGTACTTC.

The gene calls are TRBV30 and TRBJ1-2; 9 bases align to TRBD1. The CDR3 is 15 amino acids. V was pared by 1 base and J by 4 bases, with 7 bases of the junction left unmatched. Looked up from germline, CDR1 is GTSNPN and CDR2 is SVGIG (reference sequence). The CDR3 here is CAWSGGTGIGYGYTF. The CDR3 nucleotides read TGTGCCTGGAGTGGGGGGACAGGGATCGGCTATGGCTACACCTTC.

The V gene is TRBV7-6, the J gene TRBJ1-1; TRBD1 is a possible D gene (5 bases). The CDR3 consists of 15 residues. Germline values: CDR1 SGHVS, CDR2 FNYEAQ. The germline V and J ends were trimmed by 0 bases and 4 bases, with 12 bases remaining between them. The CDR3, as DNA: TGTGCCAGCAGCTTAGCGGCGCAGGGTGGCACTGAAGCTTTCTTT. Translation gives CASSLAAQGGTEAFF.

V usage is TRBV6-1 and J usage is TRBJ1-3; D uncertain. In germline, CDR1 is MNHNS, CDR2 SASEGT. The CDR3 consists of 16 residues. V was trimmed by 3 bases and J by 0 bases, leaving 12 bases between them. The CDR3 coding sequence is TGTGCCAGCAGTGAGCACGATCCCGGCTCTGGAAACACCATATATTTT. Amino acids: CASSEHDPGSGNTIYF.

V gene TRBV10-1 combines with J gene TRBJ2-3, with 7 bases identical to TRBD2. Unmatched junction bases numbered 1, after V lost 2 bases and J lost 5 bases. Germline V gives CDR1 WNHNN, CDR2 SYGVQD (reference sequence). The CDR3 is 13 amino acids. The CDR3 loop is CASSEQRGDTQYF. CDR3 coding DNA: TGCGCCAGCAGTGAGCAGCGGGGAGATACGCAGTATTTT.

This rearrangement joins TRBV6-5 to TRBJ1-1, with 11 positions matching TRBD1. The CDR3 totals 15 residues. Germline trimming cut 3 bases from V and 7 bases from J; bases unmatched to any gene: 7. CDR1 and CDR2 (germline): MNHEY, SVGAGI. Here the CDR3 DNA reads TGTGCCAGCAGTTATGGGACAGGGGGGGACAATGAAGCTTTCTTT. Its translation is CASSYGTGGDNEAFF.

Here the CDR3 reads CASRGGLTYEQYF. The CDR3 coding sequence is TGCGCCAGCCGGGGGGGGCTTACCTACGAGCAGTACTTC. This sequence joins TRBV5-1 and TRBJ2-7, with 8 bases identical to TRBD2. The CDR3 runs to 13 residues. V lost 7 bases, J lost 2 bases, and 5 bases stayed unmatched. Germline CDR1 reads SGHRS; CDR2 reads YFSETQ. The variable domain in full, with the rest retrieved from reference TRBV5-1 and TRBJ2-7, is KAGVTQTPRYLIKTRGQQVTLSCSPISGHRSVSWYQQTPGQGLQFLFEYFSETQRNKGNFPGRFSGRQFSNSRSEMNVSTLELGDSALYLCASRGGLTYEQYFGPGTRLTVT.

The J gene is TRBJ2-1, the V gene TRBV5-1; 7 bases agree with TRBD2. CDR1 is SGHRS, CDR2 YFSETQ, per germline. This CDR3 has 15 residues. V gave up 4 bases and J gave up 5 bases; unmatched junction bases: 9. The CDR3 is CASSEVGDYDNEQFF. DNA for the CDR3: TGCGCCAGCAGCGAGGTAGGGGACTACGACAATGAGCAGTTCTTC.

With respect to this clone: One end of the junction fails to match germline, which may point to a read error. This chain links TRBV5-1 with TRBJ2-6; possibly TRBD1 or TRBD2 for D (5 bases each). Germline V gene lookup returns CDR1 SGHRS and CDR2 YFSETQ. This CDR3 is built from 15 residues. The DNA for the CDR3 is TGCGCCAGCCGCTTGGGGGAGCCTGGGGCCAACGTCCTGACTTTC. It is translated as CASRLGEPGANVLTF.

This clone occurred a few times. The chain joins TRBV2 to TRBJ2-7; tentative D call: TRBD1 (5 bases). V dropped 10 bases and J dropped 6 bases, with 19 bases sitting between them. Germline-derived CDR1 and CDR2 are SNHLY and FYNNEI. This CDR3 contains 13 residues. In DNA form, the CDR3 reads TGTGCCACCAAACCTGACGTAGGGGTCGAGCAGTACTTC. Translated, it gives CATKPDVGVEQYF.

The chain carries TRBV29-1 and TRBJ2-3; TRBD1 agrees at 9 bases. V gave up 7 bases and J gave up 0 bases; unmatched junction bases: 5. The CDR3 has 14 residues. CDR1 is SQVTM and CDR2 is ANQGSEA in the germline V gene. The CDR3 reads CSGAQGASTDTQYF. The CDR3 DNA follows: TGCAGCGGCGCACAGGGGGCCAGCACAGATACGCAGTATTTT.

The chain uses TRBV4-2 and TRBJ1-4; D is ambiguous. This CDR3 has 16 amino acids. V was cut by 1 base and J by 0 bases, with 9 bases left in between. Germline loops: CDR1 LGHNA, CDR2 YNFKEQ. CDR3 in DNA: TGTGCCAGCAGCCAAGTGTATGTAGCAACTAATGAAAAACTGTTTTTT. It encodes CASSQVYVATNEKLFF.

The table lists this clone with a few counts. This chain joins TRBV5-6 and TRBJ1-1; possibly TRBD1 for D (5 bases). CDR1 and CDR2 from the germline V gene are SGHDT and YYEEEE. The CDR3 has 14 residues. V was shortened by 5 bases and J by 4 bases, with 15 bases between the two germline ends. In DNA, the CDR3 is TGTGCCAGCAGTTTCGTCACGGGGGGCACTGAAGCTTTCTTT. This translates into CASSFVTGGTEAFF.

The rearrangement links TRBV27 to TRBJ1-1; 8 bases match TRBD1. CDR1 is MNHEY, CDR2 SMNVEV, per germline (reference sequence). With V trimmed by 4 bases and J by 0 bases, 10 bases remained unmatched. The CDR3 extends over 17 amino acids. CDR3 nucleotide sequence: TGTGCCAGCAGTTCAGCCCGGACAGGGCCTCTGAACACTGAAGCTTTCTTT. This codes for CASSSARTGPLNTEAFF.

The chain uses TRBV6-5 and TRBJ2-5; D is uncertain. The J call may be wrong; the DNA end is better matched by TRBJ2-7. There are 14 residues in the CDR3. Germline V gene sequence: CDR1 MNHEY, CDR2 SVGAGI. CDR3 in DNA: TGTGCCAGCAGTTCCACCCTGTGGGCCGGCGAGCAGTACTTC. Translated: CASSSTLWAGEQYF.

This chain connects TRBV2 to TRBJ2-2; 9 nucleotides align to TRBD2. The CDR3 is made up of 19 amino acids. V lost 4 bases, J lost 4 bases, and 16 bases stayed unmatched. Germline V gene data show CDR1 as SNHLY and CDR2 as FYNNEI. CDR3 DNA: TGTGCCAGCAGTGGAAATCGGCTAGCGGGATCAGATATCACCGGGGAGCTGTTTTTT. Protein product: CASSGNRLAGSDITGELFF.

The rearrangement uses TRBV5-6 and TRBJ2-7; 7 positions match TRBD1. J lost 2 bases, V lost 3 bases, and 5 bases had no gene match. This CDR3 comprises 14 residues. Germline CDR1 reads SGHDT; CDR2 reads YYEEEE. The CDR3 DNA sequence: TGTGCCAGCAGCTCCGGGACAGCCACCTACGAGCAGTACTTC. Amino acid sequence: CASSSGTATYEQYF.

This sequence joins TRBV14 and TRBJ1-2; D uncertain. The CDR3 has 13 residues. Germline CDR1 is SGHDN and CDR2 is FVKESK. Trimming stripped 1 base from V and 4 bases from J, with 7 bases between. The CDR3 DNA sequence: TGTGCCAGCAGCCAAGCGGTCATCTATGGCTACACCTTC. Translation gives CASSQAVIYGYTF.

The V gene is TRBV29-1, the J gene TRBJ2-7; D gene ambiguous. The CDR3 covers 15 residues. Trimming removed 0 bases from V and 7 bases from J, with 19 bases in between. From germline, CDR1 is SQVTM and CDR2 ANQGSEA. Here the CDR3 reads CSVEDLGRPIGEQYF. The CDR3 coding sequence is TGCAGCGTTGAAGATCTGGGCAGGCCCATTGGTGAGCAGTACTTC.

The chain joins TRBV13 to TRBJ2-3; TRBD2 agrees at 14 bases. V lost 4 bases, J lost 8 bases, and 5 bases stayed unmatched. Germline values: CDR1 PRHDT, CDR2 FYEKMQ (reference sequence). The CDR3 covers 15 residues. As DNA, the CDR3 is TGTGCCAGCAGCTCGGGACTAGCGGGAGCGGGTACGCAGTATTTT. It translates to CASSSGLAGAGTQYF.